The 11 T cell receptor beta chains reported below all come from one sample, sequenced in a study of blood T cell repertoires in COVID-19. Data came from immunoSEQ multiplex PCR; TCRdb stores just in-frame clones and leaves some out. The sample comprises about 9,900 clones, about 81% of which are singletons, and 24% rests with the top ten. Sequenced: peripheral blood. Receptors were obtained from a man aged 60 to 69 with active COVID-19.

The rearrangement joins TRBV9 to TRBJ2-3; maybe TRBD1 (6 bases). Germline V gene sequence: CDR1 SGDLS, CDR2 YYNGEE. The CDR3 sequence is 14 residues long. The V and J ends lost 6 bases and 3 bases respectively, with 14 bases between them. CDR3 sequence: CASTKQGWTDTQYF. The CDR3 coding sequence is TGTGCCAGCACCAAACAGGGTTGGACAGATACGCAGTATTTT.

CDR3 sequence reads: CASSSGTSVFEQYF. The CDR3 region has the DNA TGTGCCAGCAGCTCCGGGACTAGCGTTTTCGAGCAGTACTTC. The V and J genes are TRBV5-6 and TRBJ2-7, with 10 positions matching TRBD2. After removal of 3 bases from V and 6 bases from J, the junction contained 6 bases not matched to a gene. The V gene's germline CDR1 is SGHDT and CDR2 YYEEEE. CDR3 length: 14 residues.

CDR3 DNA sequence: TGTGCCAGTCGGGACAGAAGCTCCTACAATGAGCAGTTCTTC. This gives the protein CASRDRSSYNEQFF. The chain has TRBV19 and TRBJ2-1, with TRBD1 matching 7 bases. Trimming at V came to 8 bases and at J to 0 bases, leaving 4 bases not matched to a gene. This CDR3 contains 14 residues. The V gene's germline CDR1 is LNHDA and CDR2 SQIVND (reference sequence).

This clone was counted once. The chain uses TRBV28 and TRBJ2-7; TRBD1 aligns across 9 bases. This CDR3 comprises 14 residues. The ends lost 6 bases at V and 3 bases at J; junction bases unmatched: 6. Germline assignment: CDR1 MDHEN and CDR2 SYDVKM. The CDR3 region has the DNA TGTGCCAGCAGCACCGGGACAGGGAGCTACGAGCAGTACTTC. Its protein product is CASSTGTGSYEQYF.

This clone came up once. The chain uses TRBV5-5 and TRBJ1-2; 7 nucleotides match TRBD1. Per germline, CDR1 SGHKS and CDR2 YYEKEE (reference sequence). V shed 0 bases, J shed 4 bases, and the junction held 0 bases outside the gene matches. The length of the CDR3 is 13 residues. CDR3: CASSLGDSYGYTF. The CDR3 DNA is TGTGCCAGCAGCTTGGGGGACAGCTATGGCTACACCTTC. Full variable domain (outside the CDR3, taken from reference TRBV5-5 and TRBJ1-2): DAGVTQSPTHLIKTRGQQVTLRCSPISGHKSVSWYQQVLGQGPQFIFQYYEKEERGRGNFPDRFSARQFPNYSSELNVNALLLGDSALYLCASSLGDSYGYTFGSGTRLTVV.

The genes are TRBV18 and TRBJ2-7; 13 bases align to TRBD2. The V gene end was trimmed by 4 bases and the J gene end by 6 bases; junction bases not matched to a gene: 3. The CDR3 totals 14 residues. Per the germline V gene, CDR1 is KGHSH and CDR2 is LQKENI. The CDR3 sequence is CASSQGLAGVEQYF. In DNA, the CDR3 is TGTGCCAGCTCACAAGGACTAGCGGGAGTCGAGCAGTACTTC.

The chain links TRBV25-1 to TRBJ2-1; tentatively, D is TRBD2 (6 bases). Trimming shortened V by 3 bases and J by 7 bases, and 16 bases separated the two germline ends. Germline CDR1 MGHDK, CDR2 SYGVNS. The CDR3 sequence is 15 residues long. CDR3 bases: TGTGCCAGCAGTGAGTTCGGGACTCTACGGAATGAGCAGTTCTTC. This encodes CASSEFGTLRNEQFF.

This chain connects TRBV30 to TRBJ1-1; possible D gene TRBD1, 5 bases. Germline V lookup: CDR1 GTSNPN, CDR2 SVGIG (reference sequence). Trimming left V 7 bases short and J 0 bases short, with 6 bases between. The CDR3 consists of 11 residues. The CDR3 region has the DNA TGTGCCTTCAGGGTGAACACTGAAGCTTTCTTT. This encodes CAFRVNTEAFF.

The count of this clone is one. J is TRBJ1-5 and V is TRBV18, with TRBD1 matching 10 bases. The CDR3 extends over 15 amino acids. Germline loops: CDR1 KGHSH, CDR2 LQKENI. V was clipped by 6 bases and J by 4 bases; unmatched bases: 6. CDR3 region: CASSLGTGENQPQHF. The CDR3 bases are TGTGCCAGCTCGCTGGGGACAGGGGAAAATCAGCCCCAGCATTTT.

This chain links TRBV12-3 or TRBV12-4 with TRBJ1-1, with unresolved D. CDR3 length equals 12 residues. Trimming took 6 bases from V and 7 from J, leaving 12 bases between them. This CDR3 is CASSYVKLEAFF. The DNA of the CDR3 is TGTGCCAGCAGCTACGTAAAGCTTGAAGCTTTCTTT.

This chain links TRBV6-5 with TRBJ1-3, with 7 bases aligning to TRBD1. CDR1 and CDR2 (germline): MNHEY, SVGAGI. V lost 6 bases, J lost 0 bases, and 5 bases stayed unmatched. The CDR3 totals 15 residues. CDR3: CASRNTGVSGNTIYF. The CDR3 coding sequence is TGTGCCAGCAGAAATACAGGGGTCTCTGGAAACACCATATATTTT.